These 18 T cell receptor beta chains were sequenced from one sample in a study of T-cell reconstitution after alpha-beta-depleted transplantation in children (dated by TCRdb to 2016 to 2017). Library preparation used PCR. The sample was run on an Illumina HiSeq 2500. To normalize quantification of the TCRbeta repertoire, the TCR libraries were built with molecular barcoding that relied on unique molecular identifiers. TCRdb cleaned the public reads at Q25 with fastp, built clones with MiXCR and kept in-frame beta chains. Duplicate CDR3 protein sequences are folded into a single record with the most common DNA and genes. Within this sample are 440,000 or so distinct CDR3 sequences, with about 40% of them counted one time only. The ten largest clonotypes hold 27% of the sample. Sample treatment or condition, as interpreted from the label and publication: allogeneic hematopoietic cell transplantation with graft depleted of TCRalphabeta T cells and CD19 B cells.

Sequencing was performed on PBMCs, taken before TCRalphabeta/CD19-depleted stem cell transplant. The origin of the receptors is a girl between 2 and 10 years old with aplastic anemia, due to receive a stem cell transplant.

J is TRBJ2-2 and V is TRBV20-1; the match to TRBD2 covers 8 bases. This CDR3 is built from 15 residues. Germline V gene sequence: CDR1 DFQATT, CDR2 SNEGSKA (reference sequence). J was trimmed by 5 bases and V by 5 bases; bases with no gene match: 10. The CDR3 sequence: CSAPRGGVITGELFF. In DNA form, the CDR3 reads TGCAGTGCTCCCCGGGGGGGAGTCATTACCGGGGAGCTGTTTTTT.

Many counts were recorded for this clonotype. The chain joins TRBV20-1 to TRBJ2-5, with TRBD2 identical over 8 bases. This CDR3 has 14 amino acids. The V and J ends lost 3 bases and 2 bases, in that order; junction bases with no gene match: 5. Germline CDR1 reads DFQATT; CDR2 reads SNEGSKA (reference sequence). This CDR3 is CSASTSGTQETQYF. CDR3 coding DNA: TGCAGTGCTAGTACTAGCGGAACTCAAGAGACCCAGTACTTC.

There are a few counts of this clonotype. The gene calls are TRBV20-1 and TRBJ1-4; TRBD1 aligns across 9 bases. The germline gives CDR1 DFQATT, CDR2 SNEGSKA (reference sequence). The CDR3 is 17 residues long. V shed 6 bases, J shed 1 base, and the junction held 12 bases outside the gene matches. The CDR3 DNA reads TGCAGTGCCATTACAACAGGGACAGGGAGAACTAATGAAAAACTGTTTTTT. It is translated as CSAITTGTGRTNEKLFF.

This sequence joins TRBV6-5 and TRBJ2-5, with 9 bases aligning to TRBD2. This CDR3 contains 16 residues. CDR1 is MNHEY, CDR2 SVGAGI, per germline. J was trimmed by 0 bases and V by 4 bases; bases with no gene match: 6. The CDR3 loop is CASSFQREAHQETQYF. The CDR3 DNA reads TGTGCCAGCAGTTTCCAGCGGGAGGCCCACCAAGAGACCCAGTACTTC.

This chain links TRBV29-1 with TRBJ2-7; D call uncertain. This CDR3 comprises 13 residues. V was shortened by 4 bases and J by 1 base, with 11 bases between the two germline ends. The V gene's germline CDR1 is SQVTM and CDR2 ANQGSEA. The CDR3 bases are TGCAGCGTTGTTTCATCCGCGTCCTACGAGCAGTACTTC. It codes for CSVVSSASYEQYF.

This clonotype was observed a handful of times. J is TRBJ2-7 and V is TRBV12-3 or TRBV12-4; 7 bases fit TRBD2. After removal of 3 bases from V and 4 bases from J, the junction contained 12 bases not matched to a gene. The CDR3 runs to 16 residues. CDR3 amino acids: CASSFSPGRAIYEQYF. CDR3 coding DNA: TGTGCCAGCAGTTTTTCCCCAGGGAGGGCCATATACGAGCAGTACTTC.

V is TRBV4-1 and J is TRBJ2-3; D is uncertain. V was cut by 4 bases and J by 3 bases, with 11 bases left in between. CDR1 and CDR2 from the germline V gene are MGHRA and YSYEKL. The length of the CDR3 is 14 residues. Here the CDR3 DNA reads TGCGCCAGCAGCCGAGACCTAGAGACAGATACGCAGTATTTT. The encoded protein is CASSRDLETDTQYF.

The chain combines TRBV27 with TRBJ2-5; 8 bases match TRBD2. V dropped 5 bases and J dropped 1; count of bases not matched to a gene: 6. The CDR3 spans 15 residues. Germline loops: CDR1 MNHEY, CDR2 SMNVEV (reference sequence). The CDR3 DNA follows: TGTGCCAGCAGTCCCCTCCGGGGGGGCCAAGAGACCCAGTACTTC. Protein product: CASSPLRGGQETQYF.

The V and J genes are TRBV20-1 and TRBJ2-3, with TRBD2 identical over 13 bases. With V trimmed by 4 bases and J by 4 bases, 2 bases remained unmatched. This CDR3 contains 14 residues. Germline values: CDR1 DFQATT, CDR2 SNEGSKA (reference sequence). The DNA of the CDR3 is TGCAGTGCTACACTAGCGGGGGGGTCAGATACGCAGTATTTT. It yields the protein CSATLAGGSDTQYF.

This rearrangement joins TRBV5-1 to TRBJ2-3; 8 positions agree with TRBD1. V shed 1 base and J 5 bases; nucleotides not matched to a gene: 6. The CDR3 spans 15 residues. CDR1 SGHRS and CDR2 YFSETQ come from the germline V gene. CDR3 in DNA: TGCGCCAGCAGCTTGACAACAGGGGGAAGAGATACGCAGTATTTT. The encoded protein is CASSLTTGGRDTQYF.

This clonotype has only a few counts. The CDR3 region is CASSLIVALAESTDTQYF. The CDR3 nucleotides are TGTGCCAGCAGCTTAATTGTGGCGCTAGCGGAGAGCACAGATACGCAGTATTTT. The chain combines TRBV5-6 with TRBJ2-3; 7 nucleotides align to TRBD2. V was pared by 2 bases and J by 0 bases, with 12 bases of the junction left unmatched. The germline gives CDR1 SGHDT, CDR2 YYEEEE. This CDR3 comprises 18 residues.

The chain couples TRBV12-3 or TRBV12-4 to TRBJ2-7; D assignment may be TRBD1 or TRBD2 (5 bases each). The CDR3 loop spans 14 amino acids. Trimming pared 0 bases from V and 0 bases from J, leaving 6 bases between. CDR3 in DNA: TGTGCCAGCAGTTTAGCGGGGGACTCCTACGAGCAGTACTTC. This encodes CASSLAGDSYEQYF.

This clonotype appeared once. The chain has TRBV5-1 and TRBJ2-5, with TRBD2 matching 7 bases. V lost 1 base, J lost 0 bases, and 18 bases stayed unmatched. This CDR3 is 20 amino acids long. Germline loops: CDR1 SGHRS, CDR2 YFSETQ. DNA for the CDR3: TGCGCCAGCAGCTTGCTTCGGATACACGGGGGAGGGGACTACCAAGAGACCCAGTACTTC. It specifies CASSLLRIHGGGDYQETQYF.

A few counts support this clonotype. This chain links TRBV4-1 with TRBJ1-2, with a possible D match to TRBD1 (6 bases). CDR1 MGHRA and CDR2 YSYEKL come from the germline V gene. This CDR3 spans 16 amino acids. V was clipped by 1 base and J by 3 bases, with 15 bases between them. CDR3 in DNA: TGCGCCAGCAGCCAAGGGTTACAGGGAAGATACTATGGCTACACCTTC. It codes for CASSQGLQGRYYGYTF.

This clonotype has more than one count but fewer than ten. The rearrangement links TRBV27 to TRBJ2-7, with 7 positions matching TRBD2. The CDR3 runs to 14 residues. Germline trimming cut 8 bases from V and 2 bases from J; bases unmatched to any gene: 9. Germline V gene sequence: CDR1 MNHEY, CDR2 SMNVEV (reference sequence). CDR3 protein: CASALVSGTYEQYF. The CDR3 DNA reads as TGTGCCAGCGCCCTCGTCAGCGGGACCTACGAGCAGTACTTC.

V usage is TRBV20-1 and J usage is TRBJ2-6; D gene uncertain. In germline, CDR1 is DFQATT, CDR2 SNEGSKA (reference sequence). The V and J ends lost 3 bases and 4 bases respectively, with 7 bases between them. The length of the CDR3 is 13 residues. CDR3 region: CSARVSGANVLTF. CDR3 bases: TGCAGTGCTAGGGTCTCCGGGGCCAACGTCCTGACTTTC.

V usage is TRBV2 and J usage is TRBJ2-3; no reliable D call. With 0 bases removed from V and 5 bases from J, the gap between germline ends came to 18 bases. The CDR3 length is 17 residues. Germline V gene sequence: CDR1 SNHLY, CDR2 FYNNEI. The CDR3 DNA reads TGTGCCAGCAGTGAAGCGCTTCTGGGGTATCAAAGAGATACGCAGTATTTT. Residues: CASSEALLGYQRDTQYF.

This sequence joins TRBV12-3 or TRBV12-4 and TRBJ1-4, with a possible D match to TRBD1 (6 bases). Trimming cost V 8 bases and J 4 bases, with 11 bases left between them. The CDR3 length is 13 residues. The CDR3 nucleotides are TGTGCCAGCGGACGACAGGTTAATGAAAAACTGTTTTTT. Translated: CASGRQVNEKLFF.